The 23 T cell receptor beta chains below all came from one sample that was sequenced in a study of blood T cell repertoires in COVID-19 (dated by TCRdb to the early 2020s). Library creation used the immunoSEQ multiplex PCR assay. Imported from immuneACCESS, the table was reduced by TCRdb to in-frame sequences with V and J called. These copies leave out some clones; in studies compared against another copy, an unresolved V gene accounts for under half, and the cause of the remainder is not known. The sample table records approximately 120,000 clones; 74% of these occur just once. The ten biggest clones cover around 6% of the sample. The specimen sequenced was peripheral blood. The receptors originated from an older man with COVID-19, enrolled during active disease.

The gene calls are TRBV5-4 and TRBJ2-7; TRBD2 aligns across 8 bases. V shed 4 bases, J shed 2 bases, and the junction held 5 bases outside the gene matches. Per the germline V gene, CDR1 is SGHNT and CDR2 is YYREEE (reference sequence). The CDR3 spans 14 residues. The CDR3 spells CASSQTSATYEQYF. The CDR3 DNA reads as TGTGCCAGCAGCCAGACTAGCGCGACCTACGAGCAGTACTTC.

The chain uses TRBV18 and TRBJ2-3; D is ambiguous. Germline V gives CDR1 KGHSH, CDR2 LQKENI. The CDR3 covers 13 residues. The ends were cut back, 1 base at V and 4 bases at J, with 6 bases in the middle. The CDR3 reads CASSPQPADTQYF. The CDR3 DNA is TGTGCCAGCTCACCACAACCGGCAGATACGCAGTATTTT.

This clone showed up just once. The chain is built from TRBV28 and TRBJ2-1, with 10 positions matching TRBD2. The CDR3 covers 17 residues. Germline CDR1 is MDHEN and CDR2 is SYDVKM. Trimming took 7 bases from V and 4 from J; bases not matched to a gene: 13. Written as DNA, the CDR3 is TGTGCCAGCAACCTCAACCCCGCTAGCGGGAGTTACAATGAGCAGTTCTTC. This translates into CASNLNPASGSYNEQFF.

This clone was counted only a few times. The chain combines TRBV3-1 (or the pseudogene TRBV3-2) with TRBJ2-1; TRBD2 matches 8 bases. Germline V lookup: CDR1 LGHDT, CDR2 YNNKEL (reference sequence). The junction had 4 bases not matched to a gene; V was cut back by 1 base and J by 5 bases. The CDR3 is 15 amino acids. CDR3 DNA: TGTGCCAGCAGCCAAGGACTAGCGTCGAACAATGAGCAGTTCTTC. Its translation is CASSQGLASNNEQFF.

This clone occurred once. The chain links TRBV2 to TRBJ2-2; a weak D match, TRBD2 (5 bases). CDR3 length: 17 residues. Trimming removed 7 bases from V and 0 bases from J, with 18 bases in between. Germline V gene data show CDR1 as SNHLY and CDR2 as FYNNEI. The CDR3, as DNA: TGTGCCAGCAACCTGGAGGTGGAACTAACGAACACCGGGGAGCTGTTTTTT. Its translation: CASNLEVELTNTGELFF.

The chain combines TRBV2 with TRBJ2-2; maybe TRBD2 (5 bases). The V gene lost 0 bases and the J gene lost 7 bases, with 12 bases spanning the gap. Germline-derived CDR1 and CDR2 are SNHLY and FYNNEI. The CDR3 covers 15 residues. The CDR3 protein is CASSEALGLRGELFF. CDR3 coding DNA: TGTGCCAGCAGTGAAGCGCTTGGACTTCGCGGGGAGCTGTTTTTT. Based on the CDR3 plus reference TRBV2 and TRBJ2-2, the full variable domain is EPEVTQTPSHQVTQMGQEVILRCVPISNHLYFYWYRQILGQKVEFLVSFYNNEISEKSEIFDDQFSVERPDGSNFTLKIRSTKLEDSAMYFCASSEALGLRGELFFGEGSRLTVL.

The gene calls are TRBV29-1 and TRBJ2-7; D not resolved. CDR1 and CDR2 from the germline V gene are SQVTM and ANQGSEA. V shed 4 bases and J shed 5 bases, with 9 bases lying between them. The CDR3 covers 11 residues. The CDR3 bases are TGCAGCGTTGCGTTCCAGGACGAGCAGTACTTC. It is translated as CSVAFQDEQYF.

This chain uses TRBV28 with TRBJ2-5; 7 nucleotides match TRBD2. V shed 6 bases, J shed 5 bases, and the junction held 9 bases outside the gene matches. Germline V gives CDR1 MDHEN, CDR2 SYDVKM. The CDR3 consists of 14 residues. As DNA, the CDR3 is TGTGCCAGCAGCTCAGCGGGGCCGGGGGAGACCCAGTACTTC. Translating gives CASSSAGPGETQYF.

The V call is TRBV5-6, the J call TRBJ2-2, with a possible D match to TRBD1 (5 bases). Between the trimmed V and J ends, which lost 4 bases and 4 bases, there was a span of 14 bases. The CDR3 spans 15 residues. Germline CDR1 and CDR2: SGHDT and YYEEEE. The CDR3 here is CASSPMTAPTGELFF. CDR3 in DNA: TGTGCCAGCAGCCCCATGACAGCTCCCACCGGGGAGCTGTTTTTT.

This clone came up a few times. The chain employs TRBV9 and TRBJ2-7; no clear D gene. CDR3 length: 15 residues. Germline assignment: CDR1 SGDLS and CDR2 YYNGEE. Trimming cost V 0 bases and J 0 bases, with 10 bases left between them. CDR3 loop: CASSVDPIRSYEQYF. CDR3 DNA sequence: TGTGCCAGCAGCGTAGACCCTATCCGCTCCTACGAGCAGTACTTC.

The chain joins TRBV7-3 to TRBJ2-3, with unresolved D. V was clipped by 0 bases and J by 4 bases, with 11 bases between them. CDR1 is SGHTA and CDR2 is FQGTGA in the germline V gene. This CDR3 is 15 amino acids long. The CDR3 DNA is TGTGCCAGCAGCTTAACCACTTTTTACTCAGATACGCAGTATTTT. As protein: CASSLTTFYSDTQYF.

The gene calls are TRBV29-1 and TRBJ2-1; 10 bases are shared with TRBD2. V lost 3 bases, J lost 9 bases, and 8 bases stayed unmatched. Germline V CDR1 and CDR2: SQVTM, ANQGSEA. This CDR3 has 14 amino acids. Here the CDR3 DNA reads TGCAGCGTTGATAAGCGGGAGGGATTCGGTGAGCAGTTCTTC. This encodes CSVDKREGFGEQFF.

This chain joins TRBV7-6 and TRBJ2-5; 10 bases fit TRBD2. J lost 5 bases, V lost 5 bases, and 8 bases had no gene match. Germline CDR1 SGHVS, CDR2 FNYEAQ. This CDR3 has 15 residues. CDR3 loop: CASSGRAGGPETQYF. CDR3 DNA: TGTGCCAGCAGCGGACGAGCGGGAGGGCCGGAGACCCAGTACTTC.

The V call is TRBV11-2, the J call TRBJ2-1, with D possibly matching TRBD2 (5 bases). V was cut by 1 base and J by 10 bases, with 17 bases left in between. CDR1 SGHAT and CDR2 FQNNGV come from the germline V gene. The CDR3 has 15 amino acids. CDR3 nucleotides: TGTGCCAGCAGCTTAGTTCTAGCCCAAATGTGGGAGCAGTTCTTC. Its translation: CASSLVLAQMWEQFF.

CDR3 sequence (DNA): TGCGCCAGCAGCTTTTCAAGACTAGCGGGTTATCGGGTAAGGGCCTACAATGAGCAGTTCTTC. It translates to CASSFSRLAGYRVRAYNEQFF. The chain has TRBV5-1 and TRBJ2-1, with 10 bases that match TRBD2. This CDR3 comprises 21 residues. The trim removed 2 bases at V and 2 bases at J, leaving 19 bases unmatched. In germline, CDR1 is SGHRS, CDR2 YFSETQ.

The V call is TRBV28, the J call TRBJ2-3, with a possible D match to TRBD2 (5 bases). The V end was cut by 3 bases, the J end by 0 bases, with 10 bases between. The germline CDR1 and CDR2 sequences are MDHEN and SYDVKM. This CDR3 region has 15 residues. The CDR3 sequence is CASSFSGSSTDTQYF. CDR3 in DNA: TGTGCCAGCAGTTTCAGCGGTTCTAGCACAGATACGCAGTATTTT.

This clone was counted between two and nine times. The chain couples TRBV14 to TRBJ1-2, with D possibly TRBD1 on 5 matching bases. The germline V gene has CDR1 SGHDN and CDR2 FVKESK. The CDR3 is made up of 14 amino acids. V was trimmed by 4 bases and J by 4 bases, leaving 13 bases between them. The DNA of the CDR3 is TGTGCCAGCAGCCGTTTAGGGGTCCTCTATGGCTACACCTTC. Amino acid sequence: CASSRLGVLYGYTF.

V gene TRBV6-5 combines with J gene TRBJ2-1; 7 bases align to TRBD2. Germline V gene data show CDR1 as MNHEY and CDR2 as SVGAGI. This CDR3 region has 13 residues. Unmatched junction bases numbered 2, after V lost 0 bases and J lost 9 bases. The CDR3: CASSYSGEGEQFF. The CDR3 region has the DNA TGTGCCAGCAGTTACTCAGGGGAGGGTGAGCAGTTCTTC.

V and J are TRBV5-4 and TRBJ2-7; TRBD2 matches at 9 bases. Losses at the gene ends were 0 bases for V and 4 bases for J; bases not matched to a gene: 2. Per the germline V gene, CDR1 is SGHNT and CDR2 is YYREEE (reference sequence). This CDR3 is 14 amino acids long. For the CDR3, the DNA is TGTGCCAGCAGCTTGGGACTAGCGGATTACGAGCAGTACTTC. It yields the protein CASSLGLADYEQYF.

V gene TRBV4-3 combines with J gene TRBJ1-2; D is perhaps TRBD1 (6 bases). The CDR3 is 14 residues long. Germline V gives CDR1 LGHNA, CDR2 YSLEER. The V end was cut by 3 bases, the J end by 4 bases, with 12 bases between. This CDR3 reads CASSHTGTFYGYTF. CDR3 coding DNA: TGCGCCAGCAGCCATACAGGGACCTTCTATGGCTACACCTTC.

This rearrangement joins TRBV19 to TRBJ1-6, with 12 bases fitting TRBD1. Germline values: CDR1 LNHDA, CDR2 SQIVND (reference sequence). J was trimmed by 7 bases and V by 4 bases; bases with no gene match: 8. This CDR3 spans 17 amino acids. CDR3 sequence: CASSTPGQGARNSPLHF. Written as DNA, the CDR3 is TGTGCCAGTAGTACCCCGGGACAGGGGGCGAGAAATTCACCCCTCCACTTT.

The chain uses TRBV28 and TRBJ1-1; D gene uncertain. The CDR3 length is 13 residues. Between the trimmed V and J ends, which lost 5 bases and 1 base, there was a span of 8 bases. Germline CDR1 MDHEN, CDR2 SYDVKM. CDR3 coding DNA: TGTGCCAGCAGTCGCGAGGAGAACACTGAAGCTTTCTTT. It codes for CASSREENTEAFF.

This clone appeared once. The chain carries TRBV10-3 and TRBJ2-7; 12 bases map to TRBD2. The CDR3 has 16 amino acids. The ends lost 3 bases at V and 3 bases at J; junction bases unmatched: 6. Germline CDR1 ENHRY, CDR2 SYGVKD. The CDR3 DNA is TGTGCCATCAGTGAAGCGACTAGCGGGAGTCTCTACGAGCAGTACTTC. Encoded protein: CAISEATSGSLYEQYF.